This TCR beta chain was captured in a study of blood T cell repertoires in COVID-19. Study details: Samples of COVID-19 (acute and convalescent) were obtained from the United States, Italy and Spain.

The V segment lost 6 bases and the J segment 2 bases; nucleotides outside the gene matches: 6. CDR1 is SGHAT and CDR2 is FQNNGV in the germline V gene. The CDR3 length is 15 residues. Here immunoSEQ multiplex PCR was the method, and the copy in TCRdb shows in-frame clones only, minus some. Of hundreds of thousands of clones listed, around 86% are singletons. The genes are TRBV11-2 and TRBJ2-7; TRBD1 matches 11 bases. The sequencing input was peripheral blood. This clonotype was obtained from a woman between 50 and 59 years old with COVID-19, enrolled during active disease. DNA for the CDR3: TGTGCCAGCAGTCACCGGGGACAGGGGGCCTACGAGCAGTACTTC. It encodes CASSHRGQGAYEQYF.